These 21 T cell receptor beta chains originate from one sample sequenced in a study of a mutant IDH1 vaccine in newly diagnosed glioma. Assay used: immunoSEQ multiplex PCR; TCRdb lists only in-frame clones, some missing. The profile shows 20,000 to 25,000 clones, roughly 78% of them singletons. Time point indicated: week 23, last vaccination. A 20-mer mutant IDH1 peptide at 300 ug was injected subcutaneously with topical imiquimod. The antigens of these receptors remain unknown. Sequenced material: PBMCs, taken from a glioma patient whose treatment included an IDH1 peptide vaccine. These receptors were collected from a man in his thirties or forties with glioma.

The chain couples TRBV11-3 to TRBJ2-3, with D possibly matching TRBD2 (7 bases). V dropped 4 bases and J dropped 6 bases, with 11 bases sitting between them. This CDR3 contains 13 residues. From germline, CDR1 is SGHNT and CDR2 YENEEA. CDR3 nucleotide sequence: TGTGCCAGCAGCTGGGGAGGGGGGGATACGCAGTATTTT. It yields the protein CASSWGGGDTQYF.

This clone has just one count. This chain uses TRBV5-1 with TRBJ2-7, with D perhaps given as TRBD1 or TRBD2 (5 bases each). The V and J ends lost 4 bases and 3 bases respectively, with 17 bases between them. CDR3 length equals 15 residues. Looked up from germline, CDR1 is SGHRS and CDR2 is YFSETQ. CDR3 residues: CASSRQGTSDYEQYF. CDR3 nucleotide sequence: TGCGCCAGCAGCCGCCAAGGGACGTCTGACTACGAGCAGTACTTC.

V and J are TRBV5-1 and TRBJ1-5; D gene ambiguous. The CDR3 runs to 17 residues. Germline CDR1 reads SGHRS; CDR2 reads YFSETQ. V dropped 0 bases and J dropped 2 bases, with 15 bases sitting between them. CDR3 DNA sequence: TGCGCCAGCAGCTTGGGGGTAAACGAGTTGGGCAATCAGCCCCAGCATTTT. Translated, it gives CASSLGVNELGNQPQHF. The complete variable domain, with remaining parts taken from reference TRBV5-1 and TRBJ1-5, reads KAGVTQTPRYLIKTRGQQVTLSCSPISGHRSVSWYQQTPGQGLQFLFEYFSETQRNKGNFPGRFSGRQFSNSRSEMNVSTLELGDSALYLCASSLGVNELGNQPQHFGDGTRLSIL.

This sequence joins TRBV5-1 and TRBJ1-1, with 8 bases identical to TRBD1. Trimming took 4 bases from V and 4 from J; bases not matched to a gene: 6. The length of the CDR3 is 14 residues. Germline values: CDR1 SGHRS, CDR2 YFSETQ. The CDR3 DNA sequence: TGCGCCAGCAGCCGCGGGACAGGAGGCACTGAAGCTTTCTTT. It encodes CASSRGTGGTEAFF.

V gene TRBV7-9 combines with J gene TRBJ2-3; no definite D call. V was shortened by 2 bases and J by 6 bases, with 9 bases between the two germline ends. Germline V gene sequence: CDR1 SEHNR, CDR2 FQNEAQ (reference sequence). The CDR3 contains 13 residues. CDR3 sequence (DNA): TGTGCCAGCAGCTTACTTACGGCGGATACGCAGTATTTT. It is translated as CASSLLTADTQYF. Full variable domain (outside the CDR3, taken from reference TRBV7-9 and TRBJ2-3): DTGVSQNPRHKITKRGQNVTFRCDPISEHNRLYWYRQTLGQGPEFLTYFQNEAQLEKSRLLSDRFSAERPKGSFSTLEIQRTEQGDSAMYLCASSLLTADTQYFGPGTRLTVL.

CDR3 DNA: TGCGCCAGCAGCATAAGCGGGAGGGCAGATACGCAGTATTTT. Translation: CASSISGRADTQYF. The chain carries TRBV5-1 and TRBJ2-3, with 10 bases matching TRBD2. CDR3 length: 14 amino acids. The germline gives CDR1 SGHRS, CDR2 YFSETQ. The V and J ends lost 4 bases and 4 bases, in that order; junction bases with no gene match: 3.

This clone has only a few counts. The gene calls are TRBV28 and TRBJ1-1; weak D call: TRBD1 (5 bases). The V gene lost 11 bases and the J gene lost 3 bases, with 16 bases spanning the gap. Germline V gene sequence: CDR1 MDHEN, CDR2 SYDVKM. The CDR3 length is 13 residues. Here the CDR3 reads CASQGGGYTEAFF. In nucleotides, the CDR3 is TGTGCCTCCCAGGGAGGCGGGTACACTGAAGCTTTCTTT.

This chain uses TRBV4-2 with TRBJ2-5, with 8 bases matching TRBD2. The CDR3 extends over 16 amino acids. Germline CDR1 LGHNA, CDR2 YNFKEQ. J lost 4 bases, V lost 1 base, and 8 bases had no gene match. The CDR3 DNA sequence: TGTGCCAGCAGCCAAGGACCAGCGGGAGTGGCAGAGACCCAGTACTTC. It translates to CASSQGPAGVAETQYF.

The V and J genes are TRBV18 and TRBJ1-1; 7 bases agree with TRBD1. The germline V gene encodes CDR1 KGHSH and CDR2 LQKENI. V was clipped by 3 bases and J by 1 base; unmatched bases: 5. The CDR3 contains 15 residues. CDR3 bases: TGTGCCAGCTCACCGGGACAGCGCCCGAACACTGAAGCTTTCTTT. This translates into CASSPGQRPNTEAFF.

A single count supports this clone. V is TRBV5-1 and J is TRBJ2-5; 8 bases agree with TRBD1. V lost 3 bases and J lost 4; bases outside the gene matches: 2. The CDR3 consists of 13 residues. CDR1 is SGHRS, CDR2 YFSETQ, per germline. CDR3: CASSSTGGETQYF. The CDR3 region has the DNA TGCGCCAGCAGCTCCACAGGGGGAGAGACCCAGTACTTC.

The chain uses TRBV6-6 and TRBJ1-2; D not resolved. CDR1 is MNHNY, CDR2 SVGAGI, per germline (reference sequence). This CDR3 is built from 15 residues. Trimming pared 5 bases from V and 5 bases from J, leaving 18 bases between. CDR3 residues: CASSTRTKDGYGYTF. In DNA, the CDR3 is TGTGCCAGCAGTACTAGGACGAAGGACGGATATGGCTACACCTTC.

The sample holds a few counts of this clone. The CDR3 DNA sequence: TGTGCCAGCAGCTTAGCCGTGCGGCGGCCTCACGAGAGGGATACGCAGTATTTT. It encodes CASSLAVRRPHERDTQYF. The chain joins TRBV7-9 to TRBJ2-3; no clear D. The germline V gene encodes CDR1 SEHNR and CDR2 FQNEAQ (reference sequence). Deletions cut 0 bases from V and 6 bases from J, with 22 bases between. The CDR3 length is 18 residues.

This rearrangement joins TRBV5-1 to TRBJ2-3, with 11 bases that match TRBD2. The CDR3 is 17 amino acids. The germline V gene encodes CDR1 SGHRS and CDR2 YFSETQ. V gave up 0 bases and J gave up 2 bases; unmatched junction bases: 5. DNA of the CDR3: TGCGCCAGCAGCTTGGGGCTAGCGGGAGGTTACACAGATACGCAGTATTTT. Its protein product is CASSLGLAGGYTDTQYF.

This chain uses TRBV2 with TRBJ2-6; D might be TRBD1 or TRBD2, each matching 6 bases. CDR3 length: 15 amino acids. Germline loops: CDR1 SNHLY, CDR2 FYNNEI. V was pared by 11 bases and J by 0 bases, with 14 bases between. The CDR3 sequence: CAGGLGDSGANVLTF. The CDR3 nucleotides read TGTGCCGGGGGGCTTGGAGACTCTGGGGCCAACGTCCTGACTTTC.

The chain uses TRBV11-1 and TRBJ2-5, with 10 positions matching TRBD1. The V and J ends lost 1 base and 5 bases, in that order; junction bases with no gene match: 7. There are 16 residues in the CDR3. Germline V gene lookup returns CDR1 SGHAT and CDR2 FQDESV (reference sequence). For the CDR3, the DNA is TGTGCCAGCAGCTTAGTCGGGACAGGGGCTGGGGAGACCCAGTACTTC. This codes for CASSLVGTGAGETQYF.

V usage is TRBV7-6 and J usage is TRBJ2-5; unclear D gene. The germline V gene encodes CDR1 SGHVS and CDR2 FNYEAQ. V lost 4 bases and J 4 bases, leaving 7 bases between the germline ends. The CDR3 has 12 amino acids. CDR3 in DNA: TGTGCCAGCAGCTCCCACCGAGAGACCCAGTACTTC. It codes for CASSSHRETQYF. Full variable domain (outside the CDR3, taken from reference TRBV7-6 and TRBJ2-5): GAGVSQSPRYKVTKRGQDVALRCDPISGHVSLYWYRQALGQGPEFLTYFNYEAQQDKSGLPNDRFSAERPEGSISTLTIQRTEQRDSAMYRCASSSHRETQYFGPGTRLLVL.

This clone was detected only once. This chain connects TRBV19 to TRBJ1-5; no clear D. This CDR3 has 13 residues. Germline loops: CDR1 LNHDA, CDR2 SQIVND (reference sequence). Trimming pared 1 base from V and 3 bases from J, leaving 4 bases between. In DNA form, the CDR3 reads TGTGCCAGTAGTATAGGCCCCAATCAGCCCCAGCATTTT. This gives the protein CASSIGPNQPQHF.

CDR3 DNA: TGTGCCAGTAGTCTCGGACAGGGGTCGGGAGGAGGCACAGATACGCAGTATTTT. Its protein is CASSLGQGSGGGTDTQYF. This chain links TRBV19 with TRBJ2-3, with 9 positions matching TRBD1. V lost 5 bases to trimming and J lost 1 base; unmatched junction nucleotides: 13. The CDR3 is made up of 18 amino acids. Per germline, CDR1 LNHDA and CDR2 SQIVND (reference sequence).

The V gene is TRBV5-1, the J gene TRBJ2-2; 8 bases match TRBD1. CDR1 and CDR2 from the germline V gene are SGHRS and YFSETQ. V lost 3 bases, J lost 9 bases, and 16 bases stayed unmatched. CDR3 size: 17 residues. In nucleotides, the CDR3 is TGCGCCAGCAGCTGGGGGACAGGTGGTTCGGCGGCCCGGGAGCTGTTTTTT. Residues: CASSWGTGGSAARELFF. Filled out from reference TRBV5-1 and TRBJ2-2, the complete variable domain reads KAGVTQTPRYLIKTRGQQVTLSCSPISGHRSVSWYQQTPGQGLQFLFEYFSETQRNKGNFPGRFSGRQFSNSRSEMNVSTLELGDSALYLCASSWGTGGSAARELFFGEGSRLTVL.

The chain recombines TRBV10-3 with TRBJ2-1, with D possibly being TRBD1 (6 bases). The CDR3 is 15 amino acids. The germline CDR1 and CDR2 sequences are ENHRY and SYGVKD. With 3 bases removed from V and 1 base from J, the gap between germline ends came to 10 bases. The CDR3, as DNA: TGTGCCATCAGTGACAGGGGTACGTCCTACAATGAGCAGTTCTTC. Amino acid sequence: CAISDRGTSYNEQFF.

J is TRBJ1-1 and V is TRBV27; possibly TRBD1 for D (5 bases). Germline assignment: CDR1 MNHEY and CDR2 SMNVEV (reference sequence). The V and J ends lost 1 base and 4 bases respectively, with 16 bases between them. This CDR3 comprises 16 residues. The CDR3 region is CASSLLGVPGGTEAFF. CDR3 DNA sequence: TGTGCCAGCAGTTTATTAGGGGTCCCGGGGGGCACTGAAGCTTTCTTT.